This TCR beta chain stems from a study of T cell responses to AZD1222 COVID-19 vaccine. The CDR3 consists of 15 residues. With 6 bases clipped from V and 6 bases from J, the junction kept 10 bases outside the gene matches. Germline assignment: CDR1 MNHEY and CDR2 SMNVEV (reference sequence). Remarks on this clone: Its antigen is not identified.

Produced via immunoSEQ multiplex PCR; TCRdb's table is partial and in-frame only. The repertoire has some 120,000 clones, about 88% of them found once; the top ten carry roughly 4.4%. Broader study findings: Donors were chiefly white British, with a greater number of females, and clonal diversity was perhaps underestimated. Dominant at 160-218 and 743-854, vaccine-associated CD4 TCRs also spanned spike. Regions left unmutated in variants are reportedly the target of nearly half of spike-specific TCRs.

The starting material was peripheral blood, obtained on day 0 of AZD1222 vaccination. This sequence joins TRBV27 and TRBJ1-5; 8 bases agree with TRBD1. The receptor was derived from an adult in good health. CDR3 residues: CASRLGQGPSQPQHF. The CDR3 DNA reads as TGTGCCAGCAGGCTCGGACAGGGCCCCTCTCAGCCCCAGCATTTT.